This TCR beta chain was obtained from a study of CD8 T cells in ankylosing spondylitis. CDR3 length equals 12 residues. The germline gives CDR1 MDHEN, CDR2 SYDVKM. V lost 5 bases to trimming and J lost 7 bases; unmatched junction nucleotides: 4. A quantitative 5'-RACE method, one with molecular barcodes, was used to make TCR beta libraries. One entry per CDR3 protein, called by TCRdb with MiXCR from the 5' RACE reads. This sample has some 300,000 distinct CDR3 sequences, with under 25% found just once. V is TRBV28 and J is TRBJ2-5; 7 positions agree with TRBD1. This sequence originates from a female donor with ankylosing spondylitis or in good health (not recorded which). Input material: blood, either unsorted or a sorted T cell fraction (not recorded which). This CDR3 reads CASSTQGVTQYF. DNA for the CDR3: TGTGCCAGCAGTACGCAGGGGGTGACCCAGTACTTC.